The TCR beta chain described here comes from a study of T cells in localized non-small cell lung cancer. Sequenced by immunoSEQ multiplex PCR; TCRdb stores in-frame clones only, minus some. The table records around 25,000 clones, roughly nine tenths of them present only once. Deletions cut 3 bases from V and 5 bases from J, with 14 bases between. CDR3 size: 15 residues. Germline-derived CDR1 and CDR2 are SGDLS and YYNGEE. Points on this clone: The target antigen is unknown.

Study-level points and caveats: Adjacent uninvolved lung tissue had the highest T cell clonality, exceeding tumor. As only one tumor region underwent sequencing, heterogeneity remains possible. In adjacent lung, a median around 52 of the top 100 tumor clones were found. Greater T cell density in blood accompanied longer overall survival.

The V call is TRBV9, the J call TRBJ1-4; D unresolved. The sequence was collected from a woman aged 35 to 69 with stage I lung adenocarcinoma. Sequenced here: peripheral blood, sampled before any cancer treatment. The CDR3 sequence is CASSEQVGENEKLFF. CDR3 bases: TGTGCCAGCAGCGAGCAGGTGGGAGAAAATGAAAAACTGTTTTTT.